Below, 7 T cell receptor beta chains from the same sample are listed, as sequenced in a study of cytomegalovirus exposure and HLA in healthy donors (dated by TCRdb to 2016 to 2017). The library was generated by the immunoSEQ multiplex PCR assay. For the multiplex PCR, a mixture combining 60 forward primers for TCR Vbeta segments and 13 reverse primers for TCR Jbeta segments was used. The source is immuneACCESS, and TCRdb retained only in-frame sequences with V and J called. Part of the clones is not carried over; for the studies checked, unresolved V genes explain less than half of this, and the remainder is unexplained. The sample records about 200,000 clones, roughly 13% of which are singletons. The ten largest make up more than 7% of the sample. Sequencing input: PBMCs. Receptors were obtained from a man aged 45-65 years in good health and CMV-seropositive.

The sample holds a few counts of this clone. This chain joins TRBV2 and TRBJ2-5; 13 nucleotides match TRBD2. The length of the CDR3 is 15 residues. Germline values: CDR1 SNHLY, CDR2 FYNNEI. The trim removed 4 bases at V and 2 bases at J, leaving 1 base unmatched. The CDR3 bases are TGTGCCAGCAGTGGACTAGCGGGGGGACAAGAGACCCAGTACTTC. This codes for CASSGLAGGQETQYF.

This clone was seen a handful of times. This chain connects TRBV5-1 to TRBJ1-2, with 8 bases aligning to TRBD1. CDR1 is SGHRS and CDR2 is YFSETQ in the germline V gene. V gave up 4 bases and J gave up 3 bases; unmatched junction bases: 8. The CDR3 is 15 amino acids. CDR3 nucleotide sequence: TGCGCCAGCAGCCCCGGACAGGGAGGATACTATGGCTACACCTTC. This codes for CASSPGQGGYYGYTF.

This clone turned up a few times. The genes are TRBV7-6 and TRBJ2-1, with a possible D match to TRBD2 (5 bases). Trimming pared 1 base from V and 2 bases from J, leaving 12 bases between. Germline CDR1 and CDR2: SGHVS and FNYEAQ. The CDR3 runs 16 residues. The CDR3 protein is CASSLGGFSPYNEQFF. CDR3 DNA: TGTGCCAGCAGCTTAGGAGGGTTCAGCCCCTACAATGAGCAGTTCTTC.

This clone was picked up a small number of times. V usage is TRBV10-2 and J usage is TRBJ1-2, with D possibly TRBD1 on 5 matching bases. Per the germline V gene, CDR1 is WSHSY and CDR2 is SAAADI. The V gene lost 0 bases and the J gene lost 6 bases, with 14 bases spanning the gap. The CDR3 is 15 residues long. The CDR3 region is CASSESGAGRDGYTF. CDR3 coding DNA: TGCGCCAGCAGTGAGTCCGGGGCAGGGAGGGATGGCTACACCTTC.

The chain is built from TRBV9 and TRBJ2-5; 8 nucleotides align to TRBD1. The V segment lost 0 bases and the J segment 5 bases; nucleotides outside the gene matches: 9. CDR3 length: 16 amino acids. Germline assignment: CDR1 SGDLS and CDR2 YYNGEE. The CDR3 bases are TGTGCCAGCAGCGTAGCTGGACAGGGTGGGTTGGAGACCCAGTACTTC. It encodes CASSVAGQGGLETQYF.

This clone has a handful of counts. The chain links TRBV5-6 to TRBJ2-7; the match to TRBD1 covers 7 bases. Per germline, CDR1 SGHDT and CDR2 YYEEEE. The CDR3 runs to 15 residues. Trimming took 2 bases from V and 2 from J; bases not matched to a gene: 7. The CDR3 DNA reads TGTGCCAGCAGCTTAACCGGGACAGTTGCCTACGAGCAGTACGTC. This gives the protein CASSLTGTVAYEQYV.

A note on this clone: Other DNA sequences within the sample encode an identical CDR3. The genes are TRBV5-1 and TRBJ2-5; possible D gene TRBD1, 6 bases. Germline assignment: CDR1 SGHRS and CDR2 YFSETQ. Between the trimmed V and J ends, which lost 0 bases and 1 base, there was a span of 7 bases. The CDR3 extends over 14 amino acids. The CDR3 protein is CASSLGTVQETQYF. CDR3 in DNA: TGCGCCAGCAGCTTGGGGACAGTCCAAGAGACCCAGTACTTC.